A single sample gave rise to the 25 T cell receptor beta chains below, sequenced in a study of blood T cell repertoires in COVID-19. The method was immunoSEQ multiplex PCR; TCRdb's version includes in-frame clones alone and lacks a portion of them. The sample includes roughly 150,000 clones, 80% to 90% of them seen just once. The sequenced sample consisted of peripheral blood. The receptors here all came from a woman in her sixties or seventies with acute or convalescent COVID-19.

The V and J genes are TRBV11-3 and TRBJ2-5, with D perhaps matching TRBD1 (5 bases). V was clipped by 6 bases and J by 3 bases, with 11 bases between them. This CDR3 has 13 amino acids. Germline V gene sequence: CDR1 SGHNT, CDR2 YENEEA. In DNA, the CDR3 is TGTGCCAGCAGTAAGGGGCAGAAAGAGACCCAGTACTTC. Translating gives CASSKGQKETQYF.

V usage is TRBV28 and J usage is TRBJ2-7; TRBD1 agrees at 7 bases. Trimming cost V 2 bases and J 2 bases; bases outside gene matches: 3. Germline lookup yields CDR1 MDHEN and CDR2 SYDVKM. CDR3 length equals 14 residues. The CDR3 loop is CASSLEGATYEQYF. The CDR3 DNA is TGTGCCAGCAGTTTAGAGGGGGCCACCTACGAGCAGTACTTC.

A single count supports this clone. V and J are TRBV27 and TRBJ1-2; 7 bases are a match to TRBD1. The V gene's germline CDR1 is MNHEY and CDR2 SMNVEV (reference sequence). The CDR3 sequence is 13 residues long. J was trimmed by 7 bases and V by 5 bases; bases with no gene match: 7. The DNA for the CDR3 is TGTGCCAGCAGTCCCGCAGGGGGGAGTGGCTACACCTTC. Its translation: CASSPAGGSGYTF.

The chain carries TRBV7-2 and TRBJ1-5; the D gene is possibly TRBD1 (6 bases). There are 16 residues in the CDR3. CDR1 is SGHTA and CDR2 is FQGNSA in the germline V gene. With 2 bases removed from V and 0 bases from J, the gap between germline ends came to 11 bases. The chain's CDR3 is CASSLRGTHSNQPQHF. Written as DNA, the CDR3 is TGTGCCAGCAGCTTAAGAGGGACACATAGCAATCAGCCCCAGCATTTT. The whole variable domain, remainder taken from reference TRBV7-2 and TRBJ1-5, is GAGVSQSPSNKVTEKGKDVELRCDPISGHTALYWYRQSLGQGLEFLIYFQGNSAPDKSGLPSDRFSAERTGGSVSTLTIQRTQQEDSAVYLCASSLRGTHSNQPQHFGDGTRLSIL.

V gene TRBV7-9 combines with J gene TRBJ2-7, with 8 bases aligning to TRBD1. Trimming cost V 0 bases and J 1 base; bases outside gene matches: 2. This CDR3 has 15 residues. Germline assignment: CDR1 SEHNR and CDR2 FQNEAQ (reference sequence). The CDR3 is CASSLARTGSYEQYF. CDR3 in DNA: TGTGCCAGCAGCTTAGCGCGGACAGGGTCCTACGAGCAGTACTTC.

The V and J genes are TRBV19 and TRBJ1-4; D is perhaps TRBD1 (5 bases). In germline, CDR1 is LNHDA, CDR2 SQIVND (reference sequence). The CDR3 totals 13 residues. The V gene lost 4 bases and the J gene lost 5 bases, with 8 bases spanning the gap. The CDR3 coding sequence is TGTGCCAGTAGTAAGAACAGGAATGAAAAACTGTTTTTT. It specifies CASSKNRNEKLFF.

This rearrangement joins TRBV3-1 (or the pseudogene TRBV3-2) to TRBJ2-2, with 8 bases aligning to TRBD2. Germline trimming cut 1 base from V and 4 bases from J; bases unmatched to any gene: 5. The germline gives CDR1 LGHDT, CDR2 YNNKEL (reference sequence). The CDR3 length is 16 residues. The CDR3 region has the DNA TGTGCCAGCAGCCAAGGCGGGGGGAGGATCACCGGGGAGCTGTTTTTT. It specifies CASSQGGGRITGELFF.

The CDR3 region has the DNA TGTGCCAGTAGTAACCGTCCGGGGTCTGACGAGCAGTACTTC. Translated, it gives CASSNRPGSDEQYF. This chain uses TRBV19 with TRBJ2-7, with D perhaps matching TRBD2 (5 bases). The CDR3 sequence is 14 residues long. CDR1 and CDR2 from the germline V gene are LNHDA and SQIVND (reference sequence). The V end lost 4 bases, the J end lost 5 bases, and 15 bases lay between the germline ends.

DNA for the CDR3: TGTGCCAGCAGCTTAGCGCCAACAGGTAATCAGCCCCAGCATTTT. It encodes CASSLAPTGNQPQHF. This chain uses TRBV7-2 with TRBJ1-5, with D possibly matching TRBD1 (5 bases). V gave up 0 bases and J gave up 4 bases, with 10 bases separating them. Germline V lookup: CDR1 SGHTA, CDR2 FQGNSA. This CDR3 region has 15 residues.

In its sample, this clone was seen a few times. Here the CDR3 reads CASSPTGAYQPQHF. Here the CDR3 DNA reads TGTGCCAGCAGTCCGACAGGGGCTTATCAGCCCCAGCATTTT. The chain couples TRBV6-5 to TRBJ1-5, with 8 bases matching TRBD1. V trimming: 5 bases; J trimming: 5 bases; junction bases outside the gene matches: 5. Per germline, CDR1 MNHEY and CDR2 SVGAGI. The length of the CDR3 is 14 residues.

The gene calls are TRBV6-2 or TRBV6-3 and TRBJ1-5; no definite D call. Looked up from germline, CDR1 is MNHEY and CDR2 is SVGEGT. The CDR3 is 13 amino acids. V was pared by 5 bases and J by 1 base, with 6 bases between. CDR3 loop: CASSPESNQPQHF. CDR3 nucleotide sequence: TGTGCCAGCAGTCCCGAGAGCAATCAGCCCCAGCATTTT.

The CDR3 here is CASSLVHFYGYTF. CDR3 sequence (DNA): TGTGCCAGCAGCTTAGTTCACTTCTATGGCTACACCTTC. The chain has TRBV7-8 and TRBJ1-2; unclear D gene. The CDR3 is made up of 13 amino acids. Germline CDR1 SGHVS, CDR2 FQNEAQ. The V end lost 1 base, the J end lost 4 bases, and 7 bases lay between the germline ends.

V is TRBV10-3 and J is TRBJ2-7; 7 bases align to TRBD1. The CDR3 spans 15 residues. Germline-derived CDR1 and CDR2 are ENHRY and SYGVKD. Losses at the gene ends were 0 bases for V and 3 bases for J; bases not matched to a gene: 5. The CDR3 coding sequence is TGTGCCATCAGTGAGTCGACAGGGTCCCTCTACGAGCAGTACTTC. Translation: CAISESTGSLYEQYF.

This chain joins TRBV7-6 and TRBJ2-2, with 8 bases lining up with TRBD1. Germline trimming cut 2 bases from V and 3 bases from J; bases unmatched to any gene: 5. CDR1 and CDR2 from the germline V gene are SGHVS and FNYEAQ. The CDR3 has 16 amino acids. Here the CDR3 reads CASSLRTGFDTGELFF. The CDR3 DNA follows: TGTGCCAGCAGCTTAAGGACAGGGTTCGACACCGGGGAGCTGTTTTTT.

J is TRBJ2-4 and V is TRBV5-6, with D hard to call. Germline assignment: CDR1 SGHDT and CDR2 YYEEEE. The length of the CDR3 is 16 residues. Trimming shortened V by 2 bases and J by 4 bases, and 16 bases separated the two germline ends. The CDR3 DNA sequence: TGTGCCAGCAGCTTATCGGTCGCTGAGCCAAAAAACATTCAGTACTTC. Translation: CASSLSVAEPKNIQYF.

The chain is built from TRBV9 and TRBJ2-7; TRBD2 matches 7 bases. The V gene end was trimmed by 1 base and the J gene end by 3 bases; junction bases not matched to a gene: 4. Germline loops: CDR1 SGDLS, CDR2 YYNGEE. The CDR3 is 14 amino acids. The CDR3 sequence: CASSVLAVSYEQYF. The CDR3 DNA reads as TGTGCCAGCAGCGTACTAGCGGTGAGCTACGAGCAGTACTTC.

The CDR3 sequence is CASSVRDRPIYEQYF. The CDR3 DNA sequence: TGTGCCAGCAGCGTACGGGACAGACCCATCTACGAGCAGTACTTC. This chain joins TRBV9 and TRBJ2-7; 7 bases map to TRBD1. The CDR3 is 15 amino acids. Trimming removed 1 base from V and 3 bases from J; junction bases left unmatched: 7. Germline assignment: CDR1 SGDLS and CDR2 YYNGEE. Full variable domain (rest looked up from reference TRBV9 and TRBJ2-7): DSGVTQTPKHLITATGQRVTLRCSPRSGDLSVYWYQQSLDQGLQFLIQYYNGEERAKGNILERFSAQQFPDLHSELNLSSLELGDSALYFCASSVRDRPIYEQYFGPGTRLTVT.

The CDR3 nucleotides read TGTGCCAGCAGCCATACTGAAACAGGGTCGGAGACCCAGTACTTC. Its translation: CASSHTETGSETQYF. This chain connects TRBV21-1 to TRBJ2-5; the table's D call of TRBD1 was not tested on the DNA. TRBV21-1 is shown as a pseudogene. This CDR3 has 15 amino acids.

This chain connects TRBV27 to TRBJ1-2; no firm D call. CDR3 size: 14 residues. Germline lookup yields CDR1 MNHEY and CDR2 SMNVEV (reference sequence). V lost 0 bases to trimming and J lost 4 bases, with 9 bases between them. CDR3 in DNA: TGTGCCAGCAGTTTATCCTCACCTACCTATGGCTACACCTTC. Translation gives CASSLSSPTYGYTF.

The rearrangement links TRBV10-3 to TRBJ1-1; D is unresolved. Germline-derived CDR1 and CDR2 are ENHRY and SYGVKD. V lost 11 bases to trimming and J lost 1 base, with 14 bases between them. This CDR3 comprises 13 residues. The CDR3 loop reads CAHRGQPNTEAFF. Here the CDR3 DNA reads TGTGCCCACCGCGGGCAGCCGAACACTGAAGCTTTCTTT.

The V gene is TRBV4-2, the J gene TRBJ1-2; possible D gene TRBD1, 5 bases. The CDR3 is made up of 16 amino acids. V was shortened by 0 bases and J by 1 base, with 12 bases between the two germline ends. CDR1 and CDR2 from the germline V gene are LGHNA and YNFKEQ. The CDR3 reads CASSQDLGHSNYGYTF. In DNA form, the CDR3 reads TGTGCCAGCAGCCAAGATCTTGGACACAGTAACTATGGCTACACCTTC.

The chain joins TRBV11-2 to TRBJ2-7; 9 nucleotides align to TRBD2. This CDR3 is built from 16 residues. Germline V gene sequence: CDR1 SGHAT, CDR2 FQNNGV. J gave up 4 bases and V 1 base, and 8 bases lay outside the gene matches. DNA for the CDR3: TGTGCCAGCAGCTTAGTTAGCGGGAGCCCGGAATACGAGCAGTACTTC. Amino acid sequence: CASSLVSGSPEYEQYF.

The chain recombines TRBV19 with TRBJ2-2, with 8 positions matching TRBD2. V trimming: 3 bases; J trimming: 0 bases; junction bases outside the gene matches: 9. The CDR3 loop spans 18 amino acids. Germline V gene sequence: CDR1 LNHDA, CDR2 SQIVND (reference sequence). CDR3: CASSIRGREASNTGELFF. CDR3 DNA sequence: TGTGCCAGTAGTATTCGGGGGCGGGAGGCCTCGAACACCGGGGAGCTGTTTTTT.

V usage is TRBV7-2 and J usage is TRBJ1-2; D might be TRBD1 (5 bases). The V end lost 2 bases, the J end lost 1 base, and 14 bases lay between the germline ends. Germline CDR1 and CDR2: SGHTA and FQGNSA. The CDR3 extends over 16 amino acids. The CDR3: CASSLSGREINYGYTF. Written as DNA, the CDR3 is TGTGCCAGCAGCTTATCAGGGAGGGAGATTAACTATGGCTACACCTTC.

The J gene is TRBJ2-3, the V gene TRBV2, with D possibly TRBD2 on 6 matching bases. Germline CDR1 is SNHLY and CDR2 is FYNNEI. The CDR3 spans 13 residues. Trimming took 7 bases from V and 1 from J, leaving 9 bases between them. The CDR3 is CASTGDRTDTQYF. The CDR3, as DNA: TGTGCCAGCACGGGGGATCGCACAGATACGCAGTATTTT.